The source of this T cell receptor (beta chain) is a study of CD8+CD57+ T cells in acquired aplastic anemia. It was patients with CD8+CD57+ cell expansion by flow cytometry who were chosen for sequencing. This clonotype was counted between two and nine times. Its antigen is undetermined. The CDR3 is made up of 13 amino acids. V trimming: 6 bases; J trimming: 8 bases; junction bases outside the gene matches: 12. CDR1 is SQVTM, CDR2 ANQGSEA, per germline. General study findings and limits: Patients and controls were found to share some 30 CD8+ CDR3 sequences.

CDR3 and TCR beta VDJ profiling relied on a genomic DNA template. TCRdb re-derived calls from the reads in MiXCR, one entry per CDR3 protein. Among some 200,000 distinct CDR3 sequences listed, just under 50% were seen once. The specimen was sorted CD4+, CD8+, or CD8+CD57+ T cells (not recorded which) from PBMCs. This receptor was taken from a human donor with aplastic anemia. V usage is TRBV29-1 and J usage is TRBJ1-2; 7 bases are a match to TRBD1. The CDR3 is CSVTTTGAGGYTF. Here the CDR3 DNA reads TGCAGCGTAACAACTACAGGGGCAGGGGGCTACACCTTC. Based on the CDR3 plus reference TRBV29-1 and TRBJ1-2, the full variable domain is SAVISQKPSRDICQRGTSLTIQCQVDSQVTMMFWYRQQPGQSLTLIATANQGSEATYESGFVIDKFPISRPNLTFSTLTVSNMSPEDSSIYLCSVTTTGAGGYTFGSGTRLTVV.